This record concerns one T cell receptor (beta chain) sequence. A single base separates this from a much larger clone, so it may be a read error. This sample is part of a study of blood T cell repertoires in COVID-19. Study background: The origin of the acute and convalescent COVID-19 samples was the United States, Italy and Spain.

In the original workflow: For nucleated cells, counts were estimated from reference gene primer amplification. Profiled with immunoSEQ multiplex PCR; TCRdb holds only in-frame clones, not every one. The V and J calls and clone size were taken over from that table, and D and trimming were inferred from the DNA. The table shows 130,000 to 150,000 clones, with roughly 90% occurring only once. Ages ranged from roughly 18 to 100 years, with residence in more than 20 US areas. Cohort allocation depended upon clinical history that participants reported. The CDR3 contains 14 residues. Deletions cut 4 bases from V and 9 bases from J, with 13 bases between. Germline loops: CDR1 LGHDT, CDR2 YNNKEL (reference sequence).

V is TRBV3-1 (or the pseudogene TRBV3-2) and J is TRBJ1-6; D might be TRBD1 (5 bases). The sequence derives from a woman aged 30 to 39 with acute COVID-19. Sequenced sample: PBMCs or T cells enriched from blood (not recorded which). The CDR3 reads CASSRSGGGSPLHF. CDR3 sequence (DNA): TGTGCCAGCAGCCGGTCGGGGGGGGGTTCACCCCTCCACTTT.